Below, 3 T cell receptor beta chains from the same sample are listed, as sequenced in a study of breast tumors, draining lymph nodes, adjacent tissues. The lymph nodes were axillary draining lymph nodes from breast cancer patients. Using its own MiXCR run on the multiplex PCR reads, TCRdb lists one record per CDR3 protein. The profile covers 250,000 or so distinct CDR3 sequences, with 30% appearing a single time and more than 0.85% taken by the ten largest. Sequenced input: axillary lymph node tissue. All receptors come from a female donor with breast cancer. Some clones in this sample may be carry-over from other donors' samples.

This clonotype has a count of ten or more. The V gene is TRBV19, the J gene TRBJ2-1, with 9 bases aligning to TRBD1. The CDR3 sequence is 15 residues long. J was trimmed by 6 bases and V by 3 bases; bases with no gene match: 6. Germline values: CDR1 LNHDA, CDR2 SQIVND (reference sequence). This chain's CDR3 is CASSMGQGKVNEQFF. In nucleotides, the CDR3 is TGTGCCAGTAGTATGGGACAGGGTAAAGTCAATGAGCAGTTCTTC.

The rearrangement links TRBV15 to TRBJ2-5; TRBD1 matches at 10 bases. CDR3 size: 14 residues. Germline V gene lookup returns CDR1 LNHNV and CDR2 YYDKDF (reference sequence). Trimming cost V 8 bases and J 4 bases; bases outside gene matches: 7. The CDR3: CATGRDRGIETQYF. In nucleotides, the CDR3 is TGTGCCACCGGCCGGGACAGGGGAATAGAGACCCAGTACTTC.

This clonotype appeared many times. V and J are TRBV20-1 and TRBJ2-7; D is uncertain. Germline CDR1 reads DFQATT; CDR2 reads SNEGSKA (reference sequence). The CDR3 has 12 amino acids. V gave up 1 base and J gave up 4 bases, with 8 bases separating them. CDR3 sequence: CSARGDRYEQYF. CDR3 in DNA: TGCAGTGCTAGAGGTGATCGTTACGAGCAGTACTTC.